The clone carrying this T cell receptor (beta chain) was found a few times. Its antigen is not identified. RNA transcripts gave rise to amplified TCR beta CDR3 regions. Using the HTBI primer set, a first-round RT-PCR was run on the TCR CDR3. Each CDR3 protein is one row after TCRdb ran MiXCR on the multiplex PCR reads. The table shows some 700,000 distinct CDR3 sequences, with 17% occurring only once. The data stem from a study of T cells in Graves' hyperthyroidism and ophthalmopathy. Study background: At initial diagnosis, before any treatment had begun, peripheral blood was obtained. General study points: Within blood appeared most thyroid clonotypes that had expanded above 0.001.

The CDR3 loop spans 17 amino acids. V shed 2 bases and J shed 1 base, with 16 bases lying between them. CDR1 is SGHRS, CDR2 YFSETQ, per germline. An absence of ophthalmopathy progression within 18 months meant stable Graves' hyperthyroidism. The chain combines TRBV5-1 with TRBJ2-1; TRBD1 is a possible D gene (5 bases). The origin of this receptor is a man aged 45-65 years with Graves' hyperthyroidism. Sequenced: blood. CDR3 amino acids: CASSFGHTLGSYNEQFF. CDR3 bases: TGCGCCAGCAGCTTCGGACACACGTTAGGGTCCTACAATGAGCAGTTCTTC.